This T cell receptor beta chain was observed in a study of T cells in Graves' hyperthyroidism and ophthalmopathy. General study findings and limits: The model identified upcoming ophthalmopathy a median approximately 6.4 months ahead of onset. Ophthalmopathy stood apart from stable hyperthyroidism in a 13 V-J model.

Germline CDR1 SGHTA, CDR2 FQGNSA. Unmatched junction bases numbered 6, after V lost 4 bases and J lost 2 bases. The CDR3 contains 16 residues. This clonotype was picked up many times. Its antigen is currently unknown. It was RNA transcripts that yielded the amplified TCR beta CDR3 regions. A first-round RT-PCR of the TCR CDR3 used the HTBI primer set. TCRdb re-called the multiplex PCR reads through MiXCR, storing one row per CDR3 protein. The table has approximately 300,000 distinct CDR3 sequences, 15% to 20% seen once. This sequence originates from a woman aged 55-70 years with Graves' ophthalmopathy. This chain uses TRBV7-2 with TRBJ2-7; 12 bases are a match to TRBD2. Source material: blood. The CDR3 loop reads CASSSTSGGLPYEQYF. CDR3 bases: TGTGCCAGCAGCTCGACTAGCGGGGGTCTTCCCTACGAGCAGTACTTC.